A single T cell receptor (beta chain) is shown here with its context. This sample stems from a study of shared clonotypes between healthy human individuals. The CDR3 spans 12 residues. Between the trimmed V and J ends, which lost 9 bases and 0 bases, there was a span of 7 bases. Germline values: CDR1 LNHDA, CDR2 SQIVND (reference sequence). Sequencing was performed with immunoSEQ multiplex PCR; in TCRdb, only in-frame clones are kept and a portion is missing. Found here are about 960,000 clones, approximately 80% of them singletons; the top ten hold approximately 1.5%. This chain connects TRBV19 to TRBJ2-3; perhaps TRBD1 as D (6 bases). This receptor was taken from a man younger than 35 in good health. The sequenced material came from memory CD4+ T cells sorted from blood. The subset here: CD45RA-negative fraction. The CDR3 nucleotides read TGTGCCAGCGGACAGAGCACAGATACGCAGTATTTT. Its protein product is CASGQSTDTQYF. The whole variable domain, remainder taken from reference TRBV19 and TRBJ2-3, is DGGITQSPKYLFRKEGQNVTLSCEQNLNHDAMYWYRQDPGQGLRLIYYSQIVNDFQKGDIAEGYSVSREKKESFPLTVTSAQKNPTAFYLCASGQSTDTQYFGPGTRLTVL.